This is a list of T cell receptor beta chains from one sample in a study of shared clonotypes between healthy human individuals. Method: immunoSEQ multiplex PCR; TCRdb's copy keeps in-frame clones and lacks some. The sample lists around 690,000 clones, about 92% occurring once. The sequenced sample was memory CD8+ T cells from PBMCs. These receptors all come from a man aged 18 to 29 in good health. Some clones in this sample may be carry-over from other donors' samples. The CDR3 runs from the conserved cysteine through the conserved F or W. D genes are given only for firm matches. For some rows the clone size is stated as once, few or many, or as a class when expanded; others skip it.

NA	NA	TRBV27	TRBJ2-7	TGTGCCAGCAGATCTTACGCCACCTACGAGCAGTACTTC	CASRSYATYEQYF
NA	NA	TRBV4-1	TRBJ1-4	TGCGCCAGCAGCAATTACAGGGTTGGGGTCGGTGATTTGTTTTTT	CASSNYRVGVGDLFF
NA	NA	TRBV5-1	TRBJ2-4	TGCGCCAGCAGCTGGGGGTATGGCAAAAACATTCAGTACTTC	CASSWGYGKNIQYF
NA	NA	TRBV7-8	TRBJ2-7	TGTGCCAGCAGCTTAATCCTAGCTCATCACCTTAGCTCCTACGAGCAGTACTTC	CASSLILAHHLSSYEQYF
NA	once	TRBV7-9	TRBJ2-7	TGTGCCAGCAGCTTAGGAAAGGTTGGGCAGTACTTC	CASSLGKVGQYF
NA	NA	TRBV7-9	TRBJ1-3	TGTGCCAGCAGCTTACCACAGATCTCTGGAAACACCATATATTTT	CASSLPQISGNTIYF
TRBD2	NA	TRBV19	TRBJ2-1	TGTGCCAGTAGTTTCAGCGGGAGGGCTTTATACAATGAGCAGTTCTTC	CASSFSGRALYNEQFF
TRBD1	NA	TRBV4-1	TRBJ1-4	TGCGCCAGCAGCCATGACAGGGAGGTTGAAACTAATGAAAAACTGTTTTTT	CASSHDREVETNEKLFF
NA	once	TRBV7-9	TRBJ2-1	TGTGCCAGCACAGGAACAGACGAACCGTTGAGGGGCAATGAGCAGTTCTTC	CASTGTDEPLRGNEQFF
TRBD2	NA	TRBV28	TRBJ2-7	TGTGCCAGCAGTTCCCGGACTAGCGAGTCCGACGAGCAGTACTTC	CASSSRTSESDEQYF
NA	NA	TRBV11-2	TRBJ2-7	TGTGCCAGCAGCTTAGAGGCAGGTGTAACCTACGAGCAGTACTTC	CASSLEAGVTYEQYF
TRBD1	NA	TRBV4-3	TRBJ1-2	TGCGCCAGCAGCCAAGAGGTGGGACAGGGATACTATGGCTACACCTTC	CASSQEVGQGYYGYTF
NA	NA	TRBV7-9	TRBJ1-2	TGTGCCAGCAGCTATGCCGTGGGAGCTAACTATGGCTACACCTTC	CASSYAVGANYGYTF
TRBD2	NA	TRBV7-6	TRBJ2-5	TGTGCCAGCAGCTTGGAGGGACTAGTTTTGGAGACCCAGTACTTC	CASSLEGLVLETQYF
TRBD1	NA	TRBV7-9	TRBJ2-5	TGTGCCAGCAGCACAGGGGCTGCACAAGAGACCCAGTACTTC	CASSTGAAQETQYF
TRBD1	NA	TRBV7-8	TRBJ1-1	TGTGCCAGCAGCTTAGCCGTAGGGACAGGGCCCTCTGAAGCTTTCTTT	CASSLAVGTGPSEAFF
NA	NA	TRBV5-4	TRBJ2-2	TGTGCCAGCAGTGGGGCTGATTGGGCCGGGGAGCTGTTTTTT	CASSGADWAGELFF
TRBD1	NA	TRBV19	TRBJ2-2	TGTGCCAGTAGTATAGATCTACGGACAGGGGAAACCGGGGAGCTGTTTTTT	CASSIDLRTGETGELFF
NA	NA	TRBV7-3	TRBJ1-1	TGTGCCAGCAGCTTAAGGCAGGGGTATATCCCGATGAACACTGAAGCTTTCTTT	CASSLRQGYIPMNTEAFF
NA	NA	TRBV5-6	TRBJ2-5	TGTGCCAGCAGCTTGGCCGGGGTGGGCCGGGAGACCCAGTACTTC	CASSLAGVGRETQYF
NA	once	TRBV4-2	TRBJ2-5	TGTGCCAGCAGCCAACGACGGAACAGGGTTCGCTTTCGGACCCAGTACTTC	CASSQRRNRVRFRTQYF
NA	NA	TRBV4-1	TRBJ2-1	TGCGCCAGCAGCCAAGAAACGGTCGTCAATGAGCAGTTCTTC	CASSQETVVNEQFF
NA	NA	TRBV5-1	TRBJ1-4	TGCGCCAGCAGCTCCCTGAGCAGTCGATCAACTAATGAAAAACTGTTTTTT	CASSSLSSRSTNEKLFF
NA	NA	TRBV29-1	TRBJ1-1	TGCAGCGTGGGTTGGGCTGAAGCTTTCTTT	CSVGWAEAFF
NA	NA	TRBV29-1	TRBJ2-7	TGCAGCGTTGGAGTTTTCTACGAGCAGTACTTC	CSVGVFYEQYF
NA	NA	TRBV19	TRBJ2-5	TGTGCCAGGCGGTCGAGGGAGACCCAGTACTTC	CARRSRETQYF
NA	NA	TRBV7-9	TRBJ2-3	TGTGCCAGCGGGGATACGCAGTATTTT	CASGDTQYF
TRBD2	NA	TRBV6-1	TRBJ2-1	TGTGCCAGCAGTGAAGGGCCAGCGGGACCATCCTACAATGAGCAGTTCTTC	CASSEGPAGPSYNEQFF
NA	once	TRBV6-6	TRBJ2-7	TGTGCCAGCAGTGCCCCAGGACAAGCCTACGAGCAGTACTTC	CASSAPGQAYEQYF
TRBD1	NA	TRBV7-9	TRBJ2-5	TGTGCCAGCAGCTTTCAGGGGGCGCGAGAGGAGACCCAGTACTTC	CASSFQGAREETQYF
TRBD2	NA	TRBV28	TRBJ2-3	TGTGCCAGCAGTCCGCCCCCTTGGGAGGGCCCAGATACGCAGTATTTT	CASSPPPWEGPDTQYF
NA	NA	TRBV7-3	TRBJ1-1	TGTGCCAGCAGAAAGTTGGAGAACACTGAAGCTTTCTTT	CASRKLENTEAFF
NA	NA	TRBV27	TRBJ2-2	TGTGCCAGCAGTTTGGTCCCTTCGACCGGGGAGCTGTTTTTT	CASSLVPSTGELFF
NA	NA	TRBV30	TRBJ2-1	TGTGCCTGGAGCGGGGGCGCGTACAATGAGCAGTTCTTC	CAWSGGAYNEQFF
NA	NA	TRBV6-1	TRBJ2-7	TGTGCCAGCAGTGAAGTGGCACAGGACCCTCCCTACGAGCAGTACTTC	CASSEVAQDPPYEQYF
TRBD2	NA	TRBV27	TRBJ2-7	TGTGCCAGCAGTTTACCGTCACCTAGCGGGACGTTAATCGGGCAGTACTTC	CASSLPSPSGTLIGQYF
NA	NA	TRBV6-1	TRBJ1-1	TGTGCCTGCAGGACGGGAGCCACTGAAGCTTTCTTT	CACRTGATEAFF
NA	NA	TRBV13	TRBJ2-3	TGTGCCAGCAGCTTAGGGCGGGACCTTACGCAGTATTTT	CASSLGRDLTQYF
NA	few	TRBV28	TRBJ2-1	TGTGCCAGCAGTCCCGACCCCAGTAATGAGCAGTTCTTC	CASSPDPSNEQFF
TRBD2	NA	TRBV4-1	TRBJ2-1	TGCGCCAGCAGCCAATTTGGAGCGGGAGGGGGGGTCTATGAGCAGTTCTTC	CASSQFGAGGGVYEQFF
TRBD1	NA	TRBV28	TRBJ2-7	TGTGCCAGCAGTTTTACCCCGGGACAGGGTTGGTACGAGCAGTACTTC	CASSFTPGQGWYEQYF
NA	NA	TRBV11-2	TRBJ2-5	TGTGCCAGCAGCGGAAAACTGGGTGAGACCCAGTACTTC	CASSGKLGETQYF
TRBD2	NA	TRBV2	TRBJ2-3	TGTGCCAGCAACTTTGGTGGGGGGAGGGGTTCAGATACGCAGTATTTT	CASNFGGGRGSDTQYF
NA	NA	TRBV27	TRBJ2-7	TGTGCCAGCAGTTACGGACGGGGTGACGAGCAGTACTTC	CASSYGRGDEQYF
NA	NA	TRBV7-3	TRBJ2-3	TGTGCCAGCAGCTTGGAGGGTCCAGATACGCAGTATTTT	CASSLEGPDTQYF
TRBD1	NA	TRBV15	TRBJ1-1	TGTGCCACCAGCAGAGCAGGGGGCCGCACTGAAGCTTTCTTT	CATSRAGGRTEAFF
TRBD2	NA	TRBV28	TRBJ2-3	TGTGCCAGCAGCCGTGAGCGGGAGTTAACAGATACGCAGTATTTT	CASSRERELTDTQYF
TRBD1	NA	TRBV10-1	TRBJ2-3	TGCGCCAGCATTTCCCCCAGGGGGGATACGCAGTATTTT	CASISPRGDTQYF
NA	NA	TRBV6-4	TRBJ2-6	TGTGCCAGCAGTGACAAGGGGAGCTCTGGGGCCAACGTCCTGACTTTC	CASSDKGSSGANVLTF
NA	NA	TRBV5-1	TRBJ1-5	TGCGCCAGCAGCTTAGTAGGGGCTCGCAATCAGCCCCAGCATTTT	CASSLVGARNQPQHF
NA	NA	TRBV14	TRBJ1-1	TGTGCCAGCAGCCAAGGACCGGGATACTGGGGGGTGGGAACGAACACTGAAGCTTTCTTT	CASSQGPGYWGVGTNTEAFF
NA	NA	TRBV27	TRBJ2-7	TGTGCCAGCAGTTCTCTGGGGGCTACCGGCGAGCAGTACTTC	CASSSLGATGEQYF
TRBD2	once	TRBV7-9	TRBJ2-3	TGTGCCAGCAGCGCAACTAGCGGGAGTAGTCCAGATACGCAGTATTTT	CASSATSGSSPDTQYF
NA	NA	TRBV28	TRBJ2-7	TGTGCCAGCAGTTTATACCAGGGGGGTCGGGAGCAGTACTTC	CASSLYQGGREQYF
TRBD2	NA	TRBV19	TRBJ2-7	TGTGCCAGTAGTATACGGCCAGCGGGAGGTATATTGGCTTCCGAGCAGTACTTC	CASSIRPAGGILASEQYF
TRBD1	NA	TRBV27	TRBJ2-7	TGTGCCAGCGGATCGGGACAGGAGTACGAGCAGTACTTC	CASGSGQEYEQYF
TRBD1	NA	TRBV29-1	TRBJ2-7	TGCAGCGTAAACAGGGGTAATGGCTACGAGCAGTACTTC	CSVNRGNGYEQYF
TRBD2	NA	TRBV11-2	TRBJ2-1	TGTGCCAGCAGCCTCCATCCGGGACTAGCGGGAGATGGCAATGAGCAGTTCTTC	CASSLHPGLAGDGNEQFF
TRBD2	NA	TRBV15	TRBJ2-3	TGTGCCACCAGCAGAGGGACTAGCGGTAACACAGATACGCAGTATTTT	CATSRGTSGNTDTQYF
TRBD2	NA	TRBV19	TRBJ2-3	TGTGCCAGTAGTATTCTAGCGGGAGAAGATACGCAGTATTTT	CASSILAGEDTQYF